Listed below are T cell receptor beta chains from one sample, sequenced in a study of blood T cell repertoires in COVID-19. Method: immunoSEQ multiplex PCR; TCRdb's copy keeps in-frame clones and lacks some. The sample consists of about 670,000 clones, about 90% of them appearing once. Sequenced: peripheral blood. The receptors come from a woman between 18 and 30 years old with acute or convalescent COVID-19. CDR3s include the opening cysteine and the closing phenylalanine or tryptophan. A D gene is named only where the DNA matches it firmly.

j_gene: TRBJ2-1; d_gene: TRBD2; v_gene: TRBV2; CDR3aa: CASSRLAGGREGVYGNEQFF; CDR3nt: TGTGCCAGCAGCCGACTAGCGGGGGGGCGTGAGGGCGTCTATGGGAACGAGCAGTTCTTC
j_gene: TRBJ1-2; d_gene: .; v_gene: TRBV24-1; CDR3aa: CATSDFYGYTF; CDR3nt: TGTGCCACCAGTGACTTTTATGGCTACACCTTC
j_gene: TRBJ2-2; d_gene: TRBD1; v_gene: TRBV11-3; CDR3aa: CASSYRDRGNTGELFF; CDR3nt: TGTGCCAGCAGCTACCGGGACAGGGGGAACACCGGGGAGCTGTTTTTT
j_gene: TRBJ2-1; d_gene: .; v_gene: TRBV6-2/TRBV6-3; CDR3aa: CASSYSTEPGVEFF; CDR3nt: TGTGCCAGCAGTTACTCGACGGAGCCAGGGGTAGAGTTCTTC
j_gene: TRBJ1-5; d_gene: .; v_gene: TRBV24-1; CDR3aa: CATSWRGNQPQHF; CDR3nt: TGTGCCACCAGCTGGAGGGGCAATCAGCCCCAGCATTTT
j_gene: TRBJ2-2; d_gene: TRBD1; v_gene: TRBV7-3; CDR3aa: CASSPGTGPGNTGELFF; CDR3nt: TGTGCCAGCAGCCCCGGGACAGGCCCCGGGAACACCGGGGAGCTGTTTTTT
j_gene: TRBJ1-6; d_gene: .; v_gene: TRBV30; CDR3aa: CAWSVRTEDSPLHF; CDR3nt: TGTGCCTGGAGTGTAAGGACGGAGGATTCACCCCTCCACTTT
j_gene: TRBJ2-5; d_gene: TRBD2; v_gene: TRBV2; CDR3aa: CASSGGKVAGRSETQYF; CDR3nt: TGTGCCAGCAGTGGGGGGAAGGTAGCGGGGCGCTCGGAGACCCAGTACTTC
j_gene: TRBJ1-2; d_gene: .; v_gene: TRBV20-1; CDR3aa: CSALGEDGYTF; CDR3nt: TGCAGTGCACTGGGGGAGGATGGCTACACCTTC
j_gene: TRBJ1-1; d_gene: .; v_gene: TRBV29-1; CDR3aa: CSDHQGAFF; CDR3nt: TGCAGCGACCACCAGGGGGCTTTCTTT
j_gene: TRBJ1-2; d_gene: .; v_gene: TRBV7-2; CDR3aa: CASSPRQTNYGYTF; CDR3nt: TGTGCCAGCAGCCCCCGACAGACGAACTATGGCTACACCTTC
j_gene: TRBJ1-1; d_gene: .; v_gene: TRBV30; CDR3aa: CAWSAVFAEAFF; CDR3nt: TGTGCCTGGAGTGCCGTCTTCGCTGAAGCTTTCTTT
j_gene: TRBJ1-1; d_gene: .; v_gene: TRBV21-1; CDR3aa: CAGGTLLTYTEAFF; CDR3nt: TGTGCCGGAGGGACCCTCTTAACCTACACTGAAGCTTTCTTT
j_gene: TRBJ1-1; d_gene: TRBD1; v_gene: TRBV6-5; CDR3aa: CASREGQRNTEAFF; CDR3nt: TGTGCCAGCAGGGAGGGACAGAGGAACACTGAAGCTTTCTTT
j_gene: TRBJ2-1; d_gene: TRBD2; v_gene: TRBV9; CDR3aa: CASSTPGLAGNEQFF; CDR3nt: TGTGCCAGCAGCACACCGGGACTAGCGGGGAATGAGCAGTTCTTC
j_gene: TRBJ2-1; d_gene: TRBD2; v_gene: TRBV6-4; CDR3aa: CASSDEGLAAYNEQFF; CDR3nt: TGTGCCAGCAGTGACGAGGGACTAGCGGCCTACAATGAGCAGTTCTTC
j_gene: TRBJ2-7; d_gene: TRBD1; v_gene: TRBV7-9; CDR3aa: CASSPGQGYEQYF; CDR3nt: TGTGCCAGCAGCCCTGGACAGGGCTACGAGCAGTACTTC
j_gene: TRBJ2-6; d_gene: .; v_gene: TRBV5-1; CDR3aa: CASSFNTGQAGANVLTF; CDR3nt: TGCGCCAGCAGCTTTAATACAGGGCAGGCTGGGGCCAACGTCCTGACTTTC
j_gene: TRBJ2-7; d_gene: .; v_gene: TRBV12-3/TRBV12-4; CDR3aa: CASSFGLEQYF; CDR3nt: TGTGCCAGCAGTTTTGGGCTCGAGCAGTACTTC
j_gene: TRBJ1-1; d_gene: .; v_gene: TRBV6-5; CDR3aa: CASSYFVSVGNTEAFF; CDR3nt: TGTGCCAGCAGTTACTTCGTCAGCGTCGGGAACACTGAAGCTTTCTTT
j_gene: TRBJ1-1; d_gene: TRBD1; v_gene: TRBV2; CDR3aa: CASTRTGGAGKNTEAFF; CDR3nt: TGTGCCAGCACAAGAACAGGGGGCGCCGGAAAGAACACTGAAGCTTTCTTT
j_gene: TRBJ1-1; d_gene: TRBD1; v_gene: TRBV23-1; CDR3aa: CASSPKSGRQGRHTEAFF; CDR3nt: TGCGCCAGCAGCCCTAAAAGCGGAAGACAGGGTAGGCACACTGAAGCTTTCTTT